Below, one T cell receptor (beta chain) is given with its context. Its antigen remains unknown. A second PCR, run for roughly 7 to 11 cycles, used a sample-barcoded 5' primer plus a J-beta primer mix. A single record per CDR3 protein comes from TCRdb applying MiXCR to the 5' RACE reads. The repertoire has approximately 820,000 distinct CDR3 sequences, 40% to 50% of them found once; the top ten carry around 21%. This specimen comes from a study of blood T cells in healthy people across ages. Study-level findings and limits: Aged donors had fewer naive CD4+ cells and lower diversity than long-lived donors.

The V gene lost 3 bases and the J gene lost 8 bases, with 19 bases spanning the gap. Germline lookup yields CDR1 SEHNR and CDR2 FQNEAQ (reference sequence). This CDR3 is built from 15 residues. Extracted total RNA amounted to at least 5.5 micrograms for each sample. The sequence came from a man in his sixties in good health. The sequenced sample was blood. The gene calls are TRBV7-9 and TRBJ1-2, with D possibly TRBD1 on 6 matching bases. The CDR3 protein is CASSFRTDGLGGYTF. The CDR3 coding sequence is TGTGCCAGCAGCTTTAGGACAGACGGCCTCGGAGGCTACACCTTC.